The source of this T cell receptor beta chain is a study of T-cell reconstitution after alpha-beta-depleted transplantation in children. At least ten counts were recorded for this clonotype. The antigen is unknown. Preparation of the TCRbeta library used unique molecular identifiers. MiXCR, applied by TCRdb to the PCR reads, yields one record per CDR3 protein. The table records 670,000 or so distinct CDR3 sequences, over 10% of them present only once. Study-wide results and limits: Several hundred expanded graft clones reportedly supplied alpha-beta T cells about two months after transplant. Surviving thymic progenitors and recipient T cells were the source of high TCRbeta diversity at day 60 in some patients. One year after transplant, T-cell counts and diversity came mostly from newly produced T cells.

This sequence originates from a girl aged 2-9 years with congenital amegakaryocytic thrombocytopenia, due to receive a stem cell transplant. The sequences come from PBMCs, collected before TCRalphabeta/CD19-depleted stem cell transplant.

Here the CDR3 reads CASSLHLYEQYF. CDR3 nucleotide sequence: TGTGCCAGCAGCTTACATCTTTACGAGCAGTACTTC. The gene calls are TRBV7-9 and TRBJ2-7; D uncertain. CDR1 is SEHNR, CDR2 FQNEAQ, per germline (reference sequence). V was cut by 2 bases and J by 4 bases, with 6 bases left in between. The CDR3 is 12 amino acids.